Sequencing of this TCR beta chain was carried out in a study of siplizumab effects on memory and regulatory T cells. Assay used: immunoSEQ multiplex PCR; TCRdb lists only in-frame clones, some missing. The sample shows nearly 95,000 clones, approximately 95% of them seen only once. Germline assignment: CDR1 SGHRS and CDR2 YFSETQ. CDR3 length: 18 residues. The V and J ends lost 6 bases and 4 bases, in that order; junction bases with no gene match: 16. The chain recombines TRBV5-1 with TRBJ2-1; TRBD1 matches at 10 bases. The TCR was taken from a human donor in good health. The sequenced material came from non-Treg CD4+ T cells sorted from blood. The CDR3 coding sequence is TGCGCCAGCACCGTGGGGACAGGGGCCCGAAATGATTACAATGAGCAGTTCTTC. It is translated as CASTVGTGARNDYNEQFF.